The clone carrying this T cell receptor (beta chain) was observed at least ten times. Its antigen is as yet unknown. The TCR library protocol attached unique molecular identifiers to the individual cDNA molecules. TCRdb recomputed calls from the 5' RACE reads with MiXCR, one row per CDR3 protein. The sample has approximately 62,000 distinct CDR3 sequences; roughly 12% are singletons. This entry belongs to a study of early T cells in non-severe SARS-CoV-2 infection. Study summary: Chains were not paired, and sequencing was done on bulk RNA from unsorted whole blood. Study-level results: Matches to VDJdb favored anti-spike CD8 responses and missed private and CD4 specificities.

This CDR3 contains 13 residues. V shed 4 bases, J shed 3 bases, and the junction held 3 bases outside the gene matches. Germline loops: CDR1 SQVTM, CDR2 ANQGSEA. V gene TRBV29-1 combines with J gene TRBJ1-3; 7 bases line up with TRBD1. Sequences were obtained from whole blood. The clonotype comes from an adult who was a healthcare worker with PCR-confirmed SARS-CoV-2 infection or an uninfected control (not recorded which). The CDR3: CSVGDRVGNTIYF. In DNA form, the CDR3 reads TGCAGCGTTGGTGACAGGGTTGGAAACACCATATATTTT. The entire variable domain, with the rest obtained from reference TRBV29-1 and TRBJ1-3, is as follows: SAVISQKPSRDICQRGTSLTIQCQVDSQVTMMFWYRQQPGQSLTLIATANQGSEATYESGFVIDKFPISRPNLTFSTLTVSNMSPEDSSIYLCSVGDRVGNTIYFGEGSWLTVV.